These T cell receptor beta chains were read from a single sample in a study of molecular identifiers for immune sequencing clone quantification. TCRdb re-called the PCR reads with MiXCR, one entry per CDR3 protein. The repertoire holds around 460,000 distinct CDR3 sequences, with over 20% as singletons. Sequenced material: naive CD8+ T cells from blood, with Jurkat cell RNA spiked in. Source of these receptors: a human donor in good health. Some libraries in this study had Jurkat cell RNA spiked in. CDR3s include the opening cysteine and the closing phenylalanine or tryptophan. Clone size is given for some rows only: seen once, a few or many times, or a class if the clone is expanded.

J: TRBJ1-6; length: 16; V: TRBV20-1; size: -; CDR3: CSARPRTGGIDSPLHF
J: TRBJ2-3; length: 16; V: TRBV13; size: few; CDR3: CASSLGLDPSTDTQYF
J: TRBJ2-5; length: 14; V: TRBV27; size: few; CDR3: CASSPGTGRETQYF
J: TRBJ2-3; length: 16; V: TRBV27; size: many; CDR3: CASTTWDRLVTDTQYF
J: TRBJ2-3; length: 19; V: TRBV3-1; size: -; CDR3: CASSQDVLRTSGLTDTQYF
J: TRBJ2-1; length: 14; V: TRBV28; size: many; CDR3: CASLTREGRSEQFF
J: TRBJ1-4; length: 16; V: TRBV7-9; size: few; CDR3: CASSFTPDRGGEKLFF
J: TRBJ2-5; length: 15; V: TRBV3-1; size: -; CDR3: CASSQDGQVRETQYF
J: TRBJ1-6; length: 16; V: TRBV7-6; size: -; CDR3: CASSFSPGQDLTPLHF
J: TRBJ1-1; length: 14; V: TRBV27; size: few; CDR3: CASREGQGNTEAFF
J: TRBJ1-3; length: 18; V: TRBV5-6; size: many; CDR3: CASSLGTDVGSPGNTIYF
J: TRBJ1-1; length: 13; V: TRBV29-1; size: many; CDR3: CSGAGQGVTEAFF
J: TRBJ2-5; length: 16; V: TRBV5-3; size: -; CDR3: CARSRTSSAPGKTQYF
J: TRBJ1-2; length: 13; V: TRBV12-3/TRBV12-4; size: -; CDR3: CASSFPGNYGYTF
J: TRBJ1-6; length: 16; V: TRBV7-9; size: many; CDR3: CASSLGGGGYNSPLHF
J: TRBJ2-7; length: 15; V: TRBV7-9; size: many; CDR3: CASSQGTGGGYEQYF
J: TRBJ1-1; length: 17; V: TRBV12-3/TRBV12-4; size: -; CDR3: CASSLAMQADLNTEAFF
J: TRBJ2-7; length: 13; V: TRBV2; size: -; CDR3: CASSERGNYEQYF
J: TRBJ2-5; length: 17; V: TRBV10-3; size: few; CDR3: CAIILPGTFGFLRAQYF
J: TRBJ2-5; length: 15; V: TRBV15; size: few; CDR3: CATSPSGGDQETQYF
J: TRBJ2-7; length: 17; V: TRBV30; size: few; CDR3: CAWSPPKYRDVHLQQYF
J: TRBJ1-1; length: 16; V: TRBV4-3; size: -; CDR3: CASSQDWGDRNTVAFF
J: TRBJ2-3; length: 15; V: TRBV6-6; size: many; CDR3: CASTSLAGEPDTQYF
J: TRBJ2-3; length: 19; V: TRBV7-2; size: many; CDR3: CASSLGLDPRPPSTDTQYF
J: TRBJ1-1; length: 14; V: TRBV27; size: few; CDR3: CASSLWDRHTEAFF
J: TRBJ2-5; length: 13; V: TRBV5-1; size: many; CDR3: CASSLEAWETQYF
J: TRBJ1-3; length: 19; V: TRBV7-9; size: once; CDR3: CASGYTGGELPSSGNTIYF
J: TRBJ2-1; length: 18; V: TRBV7-9; size: many; CDR3: CASTLRGPGSLSENEQFF
J: TRBJ2-3; length: 16; V: TRBV27; size: -; CDR3: CASSFITGRITDTQYF
J: TRBJ1-5; length: 14; V: TRBV6-2/TRBV6-3; size: many; CDR3: CASSWGNSNQPQHF
J: TRBJ2-5; length: 16; V: TRBV29-1; size: few; CDR3: CSVEDRVVNLGETQYF
J: TRBJ1-6; length: 14; V: TRBV28; size: many; CDR3: CASSRGTGNSPLHF
J: TRBJ2-3; length: 14; V: TRBV7-2; size: many; CDR3: CASSFYLSTDTQYF
J: TRBJ2-5; length: 11; V: TRBV14; size: many; CDR3: CASSHRETQYF
J: TRBJ2-7; length: 15; V: TRBV20-1; size: few; CDR3: CSAGTIAGEGYEQYF
J: TRBJ2-2; length: 16; V: TRBV6-5; size: few; CDR3: CASSYFSGRIAGELFF